This T cell receptor (beta chain) originates from a study of graft-versus-host responses after intestinal transplantation. Across the whole study: Grafts that recipients had were multivisceral, liver-intestinal, or isolated intestinal transplants. Study outcomes and limitations: Graft-donor T cell macrochimerism coincided with high graft-versus-host to host-versus-graft clonal ratios in allografts. Peak circulating GvH clone levels were associated with early post-transplant HvG declines.

Remarks on this clone: Its antigen remains unknown.

V lost 0 bases to trimming and J lost 7 bases, with 12 bases between them. This CDR3 spans 15 amino acids. Germline CDR1 reads LNHNV; CDR2 reads YYDKDF (reference sequence). Using immunoSEQ multiplex PCR, the repertoire was profiled, and TCRdb retains in-frame clones only, with some absent. The sample shows about 46,000 clones, about 93% of them seen only once. The material sequenced was PBMCs, taken more than 750 days after a first intestinal transplant, on the day of a second. V usage is TRBV15 and J usage is TRBJ1-4; D gene unclear. The receptor comes from a human patient who received an intestinal transplant, so some T cells may come from the graft donor. For the CDR3, the DNA is TGTGCCACCAGCAGAGACGAACGGGGTCTTGAAAAACTGTTTTTT. Translation: CATSRDERGLEKLFF.